The clone carrying this T cell receptor (beta chain) was seen at least ten times. These data originate in a study of T-cell reconstitution after alpha-beta-depleted transplantation in children. The TCRbeta library was prepared with unique molecular identifiers. TCRdb ran MiXCR on the PCR reads and lists one entry per CDR3 protein. The table includes tens of thousands of distinct CDR3 sequences, about 7% detected once. The germline V gene encodes CDR1 SGHDT and CDR2 YYEEEE. The CDR3 is 18 amino acids. With V trimmed by 0 bases and J by 3 bases, 8 bases remained unmatched. The TCR originated in a human donor who donated a stem cell graft to a child with acute lymphoblastic leukemia. The chain combines TRBV5-6 with TRBJ2-7; 14 nucleotides line up with TRBD2. This specimen consisted of PBMCs from the stem cell graft donor, obtained from the stem cell graft. CDR3 bases: TGTGCCAGCAGCTTGGCCGGGACTAGCGGGAGAAATAACTACGAGCAGTACTTC. Translated, it gives CASSLAGTSGRNNYEQYF.